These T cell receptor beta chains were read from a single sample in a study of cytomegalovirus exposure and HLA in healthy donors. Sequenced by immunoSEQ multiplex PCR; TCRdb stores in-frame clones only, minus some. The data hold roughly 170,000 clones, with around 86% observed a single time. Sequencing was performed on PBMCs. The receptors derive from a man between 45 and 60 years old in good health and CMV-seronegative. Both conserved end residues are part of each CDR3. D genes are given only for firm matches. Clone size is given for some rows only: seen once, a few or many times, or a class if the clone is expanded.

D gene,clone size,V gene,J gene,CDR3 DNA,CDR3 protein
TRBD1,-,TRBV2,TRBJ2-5,TGTGCCAGCAGTGTGGTACAGGGGTCCGGGGAGACCCAGTACTTC,CASSVVQGSGETQYF
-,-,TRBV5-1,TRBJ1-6,TGCGCCAGCAGCTTACAGAGCTCCTATAATTCACCCCTCCACTTT,CASSLQSSYNSPLHF
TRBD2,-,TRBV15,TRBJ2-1,TGTGCCACCAGCAGAGACGGGAGCGGGAGGCCTTACAATGAGCAGTTCTTC,CATSRDGSGRPYNEQFF
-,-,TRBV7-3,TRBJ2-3,TGTGCCAGCAGCTTAGATGGCCGTTGGGCTGTAGATACGCAGTATTTT,CASSLDGRWAVDTQYF
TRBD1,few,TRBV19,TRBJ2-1,TGTGCCAGTAGGCCCACAGGGGTGGGCGAGCAGTTCTTC,CASRPTGVGEQFF
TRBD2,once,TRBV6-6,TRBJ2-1,TGTGCCAGCAGTTACTCGTGGGGGGGATGGGGTGAGCAGTTCTTC,CASSYSWGGWGEQFF
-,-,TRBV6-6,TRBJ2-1,TGTGCCAGCAGTTACCCGGGGAAGAAGTTCTTC,CASSYPGKKFF
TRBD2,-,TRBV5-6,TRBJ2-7,TGTGCCAGCAGCTCAACCCCGGGACTAGCGGGACCTTACGAGCAGTACTTC,CASSSTPGLAGPYEQYF
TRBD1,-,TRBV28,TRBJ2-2,TGTGCCAGCAGGACCGGGACAGGGGAACCCGGGGAGCTGTTTTTT,CASRTGTGEPGELFF
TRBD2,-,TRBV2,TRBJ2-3,TGTGCCAGGCCCCCAACTAGCGGGGGGGCAGATACGCAGTATTTT,CARPPTSGGADTQYF
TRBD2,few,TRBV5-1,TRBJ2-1,TGCGCCAGCAGCTTGAGCGGGAGCTCCTACAATGAGCAGTTCTTC,CASSLSGSSYNEQFF
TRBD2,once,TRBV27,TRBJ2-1,TGTGCCAGCAGTTTATCGACTAGCGGGAGGCATGAGCAGTTCTTC,CASSLSTSGRHEQFF
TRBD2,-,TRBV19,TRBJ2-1,TGTGCCAGTAGTACCAGGACTAGCGGGATAAATGAGCAGTTCTTC,CASSTRTSGINEQFF
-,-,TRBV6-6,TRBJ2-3,TGTGCCAGCAGTTACGATCAGTCCACAGATACGCAGTATTTT,CASSYDQSTDTQYF